This T cell receptor beta chain was identified in a study of human T cells and chemical hapten exposure. About the study: There were per-sample TCR yield variations, arising mainly from small pooled library volume differences.

As regards this clonotype: The junction shows a germline mismatch at one end, possibly a read error.

The germline CDR1 and CDR2 sequences are SGHDT and YYEEEE. The CDR3 covers 14 residues. The time point is: pre-sensitization, week 0. Treatment in this sample: therapeutic diphenylcyclopropenone sensitization with weekly scalp DPC. TCRdb independently ran MiXCR on the RACE reads; one entry per CDR3 protein. This table holds 87,000 or so distinct CDR3 sequences, around 10% found once. The TCR originated in a woman between 35 and 50 years old with alopecia areata. Some clones in this sample may be carry-over from other donors' samples. The sequencing here drew on whole blood, taken in connection with sensitization to the hapten diphenylcyclopropenone (DPC). The rearrangement uses TRBV5-6 and TRBJ2-5, with D possibly being TRBD1 (5 bases). The CDR3 DNA reads TGTGCCAGCAGCTTTGACCTGGGGCAAGAGACCCGGTACTTC. Protein sequence: CASSFDLGQETRYF.